This T cell receptor (beta chain) was recorded in a study of CD8+ T cells in alopecia areata. Study findings and constraints: Among patients, TCR sharing was less clear than in mice, a difference possibly due in part to HLA diversity in the patient population. Tofacitinib significantly reduced both scalp clonality and expanded CD8+ clones among the top 100. Resident alphabeta T-cell populations of normal skin are likewise subject to sequencing in scalp samples.

CDR3 size: 11 residues. Per germline, CDR1 GTSNPN and CDR2 SVGIG (reference sequence). V lost 8 bases and J 4 bases, leaving 11 bases between the germline ends. A remark on this clone: Antigen unknown.

RNA, once extracted, was reverse transcribed into cDNA for use as the sequencing template. Measured with immunoSEQ multiplex PCR; TCRdb has only the in-frame clones, and not every one. The table shows around 300,000 clones, with 60% occurring only once. Indicated treatment: oral pan-JAK inhibitor, 5-10 mg twice daily. Alopecia areata patients provided lesional scalp punch biopsies and peripheral blood, both collected for the study. This material consisted of CD4+ T cells sorted from blood, taken around week 54, from a patient treated with tofacitinib. V is TRBV30 and J is TRBJ1-1, with unresolved D. This clonotype originated in a human donor with alopecia areata. The CDR3 loop is CAGLTGTEAFF. The CDR3 bases are TGTGCCGGACTGACGGGCACTGAAGCTTTCTTT.